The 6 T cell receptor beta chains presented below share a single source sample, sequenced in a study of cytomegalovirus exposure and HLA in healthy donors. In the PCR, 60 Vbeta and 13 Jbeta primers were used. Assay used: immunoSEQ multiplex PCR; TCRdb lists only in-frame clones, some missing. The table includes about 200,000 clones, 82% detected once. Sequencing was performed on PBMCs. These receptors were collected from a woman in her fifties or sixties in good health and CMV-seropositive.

The CDR3 sequence: CASSEFRGQVDEQYF. The CDR3 nucleotides read TGTGCCAGCAGTGAATTCAGGGGACAGGTCGACGAGCAGTACTTC. The V call is TRBV25-1, the J call TRBJ2-7; 8 positions match TRBD1. CDR3 length equals 15 residues. V lost 1 base and J lost 5; bases outside the gene matches: 7. Germline CDR1 is MGHDK and CDR2 is SYGVNS.

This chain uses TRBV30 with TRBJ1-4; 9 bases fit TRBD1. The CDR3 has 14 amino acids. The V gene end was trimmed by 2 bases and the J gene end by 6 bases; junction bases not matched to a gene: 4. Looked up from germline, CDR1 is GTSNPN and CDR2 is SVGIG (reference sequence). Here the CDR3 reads CAWSPTGGYEKLFF. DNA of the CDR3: TGTGCCTGGAGTCCTACAGGGGGCTATGAAAAACTGTTTTTT.

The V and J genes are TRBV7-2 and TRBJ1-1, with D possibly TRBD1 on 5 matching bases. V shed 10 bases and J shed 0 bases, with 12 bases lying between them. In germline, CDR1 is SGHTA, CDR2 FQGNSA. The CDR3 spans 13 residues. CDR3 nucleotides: TGTGCCACTGACGACAGAGTGAACACTGAAGCTTTCTTT. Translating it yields CATDDRVNTEAFF.

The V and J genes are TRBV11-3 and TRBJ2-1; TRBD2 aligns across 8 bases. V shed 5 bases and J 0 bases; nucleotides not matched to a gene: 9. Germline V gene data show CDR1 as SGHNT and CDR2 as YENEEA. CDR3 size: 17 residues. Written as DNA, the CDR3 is TGTGCCAGCAGCATGACTAGCGCCAGGAGCTCCTACAATGAGCAGTTCTTC. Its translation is CASSMTSARSSYNEQFF.

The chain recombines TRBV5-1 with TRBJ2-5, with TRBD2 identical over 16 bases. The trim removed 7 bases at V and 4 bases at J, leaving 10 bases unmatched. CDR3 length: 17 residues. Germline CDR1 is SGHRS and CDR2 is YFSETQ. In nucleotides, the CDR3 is TGCGCCAGCGGGTCCGGGACTAGCGGGAGGGCAGGAGAGACCCAGTACTTC. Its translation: CASGSGTSGRAGETQYF.

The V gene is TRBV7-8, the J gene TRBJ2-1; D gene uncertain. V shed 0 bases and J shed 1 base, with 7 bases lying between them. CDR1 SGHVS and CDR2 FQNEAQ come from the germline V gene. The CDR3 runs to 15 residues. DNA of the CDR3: TGTGCCAGCAGCTTAGCCGAGGAATCCTACAATGAGCAGTTCTTC. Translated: CASSLAEESYNEQFF.